This TCR beta chain derives from a study of immune cell composition in non-small cell lung cancer. As for the study in general: Tumours were mainly lung adenocarcinoma or squamous cell carcinoma.

Comments on this clone: Antigen unknown.

Study results and caveats: Clones >0.5% enriched in tumour were rarer in adenocarcinoma (around 33%) than squamous (roughly 75%). Overall clonality, unlike maximal tumour-associated clone frequency, did not predict TIL reactivity. It was not proven that tumour-reactive clones equal dominant tumour-associated clones.

The J segment lost 14 bases and the V segment lost 6 bases, leaving 10 bases of the junction unmatched. From germline, CDR1 is SNHLY and CDR2 FYNNEI. This CDR3 contains 13 residues. Using immunoSEQ multiplex PCR, the repertoire was profiled, and TCRdb retains in-frame clones only, with some absent. The data contain approximately 2,000 clones, over 65% of them seen just once; the ten biggest clones take up roughly 8.5%. The receptor was derived from a human donor with non-small cell lung cancer. The chain recombines TRBV2 with TRBJ1-4; 9 positions match TRBD1. The sequencing input was lung tumor tissue. Here the CDR3 reads CASRGTGQLFLFF. CDR3 DNA sequence: TGTGCCAGCAGGGGGACAGGGCAGTTGTTCCTGTTTTTT.